This is a list of T cell receptor beta chains from one sample in a study of CD4 T cells in relation to SARS-CoV-2 and coronaviruses. Assay used: immunoSEQ multiplex PCR; TCRdb lists only in-frame clones, some missing. The data contain about 29,000 clones, about 78% of them singletons. The antigens for these receptors are not known. The sample consisted of CD4+ T cells from PBMCs, cultured in vitro. These receptors came from a human donor in good health. CDR3s include the opening cysteine and the closing phenylalanine or tryptophan. A D gene is named only where the DNA matches it firmly. Clone sizes are given selectively: once, few, many, or a class where the clone is expanded.

len,d_gene,abundance,v_gene,j_gene,CDR3nt,CDR3aa
15,-,-,TRBV9,TRBJ2-3,TGTGCCAGCAGCGTAGGGGTCGGAAGCACAGATACGCAGTATTTT,CASSVGVGSTDTQYF
16,TRBD1,-,TRBV5-8,TRBJ2-7,TGTGCCAGCACGCCAATTCCCGGGACAGGGTCATACGAGCAGTACTTC,CASTPIPGTGSYEQYF
15,TRBD1,once,TRBV10-2,TRBJ1-4,TGCGCCAGCAGAGAGGGGGCTGCAACTAATGAAAAACTGTTTTTT,CASREGAATNEKLFF
16,-,-,TRBV5-4,TRBJ2-1,TGTGCCAGCAGCTTGGGGGGGGCTCCCTCCTACAATGAGCAGTTCTTC,CASSLGGAPSYNEQFF
13,-,-,TRBV12-3/TRBV12-4,TRBJ1-1,TGTGCCAGCAGCCCAGGGAGGATCACTGAAGCTTTCTTT,CASSPGRITEAFF
14,-,-,TRBV19,TRBJ2-1,TGTGCCAGTAGTATTTGGTCCAGCTACAATGAGCAGTTCTTC,CASSIWSSYNEQFF
14,-,-,TRBV30,TRBJ1-5,TGTGCCTGGAGTCCCGCTAATAGCAATCAGCCCCAGCATTTT,CAWSPANSNQPQHF
13,-,-,TRBV7-9,TRBJ1-2,TGTGCCAGCAGCTTACAGACAGGACGGGGCTACACCTTC,CASSLQTGRGYTF
15,TRBD1,few,TRBV6-5,TRBJ1-6,TGTGCCAGCAGGCGGGGACAGGGTGTCGGTTCACCCCTCCACTTT,CASRRGQGVGSPLHF
15,TRBD1,-,TRBV2,TRBJ2-2,TGTGCCACGCGAGGGAAGGGGGCGCCCACCGGGGAGCTGTTTTTT,CATRGKGAPTGELFF
15,TRBD1,-,TRBV11-2,TRBJ2-1,TGTGCCAGCAGCCACAGGGGGCGCGGGTACAATGAGCAGTTCTTC,CASSHRGRGYNEQFF
14,-,-,TRBV3-1/TRBV3-2,TRBJ1-1,TGTGCCAGCAGCCCCTTGGGTGGGAACACTGAAGCTTTCTTT,CASSPLGGNTEAFF
12,-,-,TRBV7-9,TRBJ2-7,TGTGCCAGCAGCCGGGACATCTCCGAGCAGTACTTC,CASSRDISEQYF
14,-,-,TRBV6-5,TRBJ2-3,TGTGCCAGCAGGGGCCTAGCGAGCACAGATACGCAGTATTTT,CASRGLASTDTQYF
17,-,-,TRBV24-1,TRBJ2-5,TGTGCCACCAGTGATTTGATAGGGCAAGGGAACCGAGAGACCCAGTACTTC,CATSDLIGQGNRETQYF
15,TRBD1,-,TRBV6-5,TRBJ1-5,TGTGCCAGCAGCCCCCGACAGGGAACGAATCAGCCCCAGCATTTT,CASSPRQGTNQPQHF
14,-,-,TRBV5-5,TRBJ1-5,TGTGCCAGCAGCCCGGAGAATAGCAATCAGCCCCAGCATTTT,CASSPENSNQPQHF
13,-,few,TRBV29-1,TRBJ2-7,TGCAGCGTAGGCTTAGGCGCTGCCTACGAGCAGTACTTC,CSVGLGAAYEQYF
16,TRBD2,-,TRBV11-2,TRBJ2-2,TGTGCCAGCAGCTTAGGGTCGGTAGCGGGGACCGGGGAGCTGTTTTTT,CASSLGSVAGTGELFF
14,-,-,TRBV5-1,TRBJ1-4,TGCGCCAGCAGCTTCGACGGAACTAATGAAAAACTGTTTTTT,CASSFDGTNEKLFF
14,-,once,TRBV2,TRBJ1-2,TGTGCCAGCAGTGAGGGCAGGGAGGGGTATGGCTACACCTTC,CASSEGREGYGYTF
16,TRBD2,-,TRBV4-1,TRBJ2-5,TGCGCCAGCAGTCGGGAGGCTAGCGGATTCCAAGAGACCCAGTACTTC,CASSREASGFQETQYF
14,-,-,TRBV9,TRBJ1-1,TGTGCCAGCAGCGTAGCAGGGTTAAACACTGAAGCTTTCTTT,CASSVAGLNTEAFF
13,TRBD2,-,TRBV6-1,TRBJ2-3,TGTGCCAGCAGTGACGGGGGGGCCGATACGCAGTATTTT,CASSDGGADTQYF
17,TRBD2,-,TRBV18,TRBJ2-1,TGTGCCAGCTCACCAAGGACTAGCCTGTACCGCTACAATGAGCAGTTCTTC,CASSPRTSLYRYNEQFF
12,TRBD1,-,TRBV19,TRBJ2-1,TGTGCCAGTAGACCGACAGGGTATGAGCAGTTCTTC,CASRPTGYEQFF
14,TRBD1,-,TRBV10-1,TRBJ1-1,TGCGCCAGCAGTGCGGACAGGGAGGGGACTGAAGCTTTCTTT,CASSADREGTEAFF
16,-,-,TRBV7-6,TRBJ2-6,TGTGCCAGCAGCTTAGTCCCCTACTCTGGGGCCAACGTCCTGACTTTC,CASSLVPYSGANVLTF
13,-,few,TRBV3-1/TRBV3-2,TRBJ1-2,TGTGCCAGCAGCCAACCCGGACAGTATGGCTACACCTTC,CASSQPGQYGYTF
16,-,-,TRBV6-2/TRBV6-3,TRBJ1-6,TGTGCCAGCAGACCTATGTTTGGCTACGGGGATTCACCCCTCCACTTT,CASRPMFGYGDSPLHF
16,-,-,TRBV6-4,TRBJ2-5,TGTGCCAGCAGTGACATCACTAGCATCGGATTTGAGACCCAGTACTTC,CASSDITSIGFETQYF
13,TRBD2,once,TRBV3-1/TRBV3-2,TRBJ2-5,TGTGCCAGCAGCGGGACTAACAAAGAGACCCAGTACTTC,CASSGTNKETQYF
15,-,-,TRBV11-3,TRBJ2-5,TGTGCCAGCAGCCAGACAGGCCTCTCACAAGAGACCCAGTACTTC,CASSQTGLSQETQYF
16,-,-,TRBV18,TRBJ1-5,TGTGCCAGCTCACCTGGATCGGGACAACTCAATCAGCCCCAGCATTTT,CASSPGSGQLNQPQHF
14,-,-,TRBV5-1,TRBJ1-3,TGCGCCAGCAGCGAGCAGACCTCTGGAAACACCATATATTTT,CASSEQTSGNTIYF
14,TRBD2,-,TRBV4-2,TRBJ2-7,TGTGCCAGCAGCCAAGATCTGAGGGACTATGAACAGTACTTC,CASSQDLRDYEQYF
14,TRBD1,-,TRBV7-2,TRBJ2-3,TGTGCCAGCAGTACAATACAGGGGCAAGATACGCAGTATTTT,CASSTIQGQDTQYF
13,TRBD1,-,TRBV2,TRBJ1-2,TGTGCCAGCAGTGCGTCGGCAGGGGGTGGCTACACCTTC,CASSASAGGGYTF
15,-,-,TRBV9,TRBJ2-6,TGTGCCAGCTCCTTTTTCGACTCTGGGGCCAACGTCCTGACTTTC,CASSFFDSGANVLTF
14,TRBD1,-,TRBV19,TRBJ2-1,TGTGCCAGTAGTATAGGGACAGGGGCTTGGGGGCAGTTCTTC,CASSIGTGAWGQFF
15,-,-,TRBV7-9,TRBJ2-2,TGTGCCAGCAGCTTTTGGCGGACAGACACCGGGGAGCTGTTTTTT,CASSFWRTDTGELFF
13,TRBD2,few,TRBV2,TRBJ2-7,TGTGCCAGCAGTGAACTAGCGGGAGCGGAGCAGTACTTC,CASSELAGAEQYF
15,TRBD2,-,TRBV27,TRBJ2-1,TGTGCCAGCAGTCCAATAGCGGGGGGGGGTAATGAGCAGTTCTTC,CASSPIAGGGNEQFF
14,-,-,TRBV3-1/TRBV3-2,TRBJ1-6,TGTGCCAGCAGCCAAGACGGTAGGGTGACACCCCTCCACTTT,CASSQDGRVTPLHF
16,-,-,TRBV4-1,TRBJ1-1,TGCGCCAGCAGCCAAGCGAATCGGGGGGTTAACACTGAAGCTTTCTTT,CASSQANRGVNTEAFF
11,-,-,TRBV6-5,TRBJ2-1,TGTGCCAGCACCGCCAATACTGAGCAGTTCTTC,CASTANTEQFF
15,-,once,TRBV6-5,TRBJ2-7,TGTGCCAGCGAAGGTTGGGTCAGGTGGGGTTACGAGCAGTACTTC,CASEGWVRWGYEQYF
13,-,-,TRBV6-4,TRBJ2-5,TGTGCCAGCAGTTACAGGGGAGGAGAGACCCAGTACTTC,CASSYRGGETQYF
20,TRBD1,-,TRBV9,TRBJ2-2,TGTGCCAGCAGCGTAGCTTTAGCCCGACAGGGGCCCGCGAACACCGGGGAGCTGTTTTTT,CASSVALARQGPANTGELFF